This TCR beta chain was sequenced during a study of blood T cell repertoires in COVID-19. The overall study: The United States, Italy and Spain supplied acute and convalescent COVID-19 samples.

The table came from immunoSEQ multiplex PCR; TCRdb's copy has only in-frame clones and leaves some out. The table shows more than 80,000 clones, with 71% occurring only once. This CDR3 comprises 14 residues. The germline CDR1 and CDR2 sequences are ENHRY and SYGVKD. V lost 5 bases, J lost 0 bases, and 11 bases lay in between. The rearrangement joins TRBV10-3 to TRBJ2-7; TRBD1 is a possible D gene (6 bases). This clonotype originated in a human donor with acute or convalescent COVID-19. The donor label of this sample is uncertain. What was sequenced was peripheral blood. This CDR3 reads CAISLGHSSYEQYF. For the CDR3, the DNA is TGTGCCATCAGTCTGGGACACAGCTCCTACGAGCAGTACTTC.